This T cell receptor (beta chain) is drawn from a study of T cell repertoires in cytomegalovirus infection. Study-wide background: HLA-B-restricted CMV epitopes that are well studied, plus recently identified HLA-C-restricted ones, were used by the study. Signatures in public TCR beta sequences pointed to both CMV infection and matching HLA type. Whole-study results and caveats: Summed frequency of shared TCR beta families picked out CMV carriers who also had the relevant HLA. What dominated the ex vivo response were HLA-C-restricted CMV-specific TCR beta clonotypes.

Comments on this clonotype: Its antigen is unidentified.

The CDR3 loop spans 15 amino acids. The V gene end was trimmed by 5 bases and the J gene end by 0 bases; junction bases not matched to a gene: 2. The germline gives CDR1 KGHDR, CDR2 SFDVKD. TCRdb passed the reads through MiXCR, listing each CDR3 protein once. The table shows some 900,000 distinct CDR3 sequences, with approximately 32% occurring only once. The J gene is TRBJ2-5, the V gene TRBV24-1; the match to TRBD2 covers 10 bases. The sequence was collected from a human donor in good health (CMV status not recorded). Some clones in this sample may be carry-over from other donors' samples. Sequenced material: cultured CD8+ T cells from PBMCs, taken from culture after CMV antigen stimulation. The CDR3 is CATSALAGDQETQYF. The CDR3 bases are TGTGCCACCAGTGCTCTAGCGGGGGACCAAGAGACCCAGTACTTC.